This TCR beta chain was obtained from a study of blood T cell dynamics during melanoma immunotherapy. Stated time point: week 3, after first cycle of checkpoint inhibitor. Profiled with immunoSEQ multiplex PCR; TCRdb holds only in-frame clones, not every one. Of more than 13,000 clones in the sample, around 86% were seen once. Germline V gives CDR1 KGHSH, CDR2 LQKENI. V shed 0 bases, J shed 0 bases, and the junction held 12 bases outside the gene matches. CDR3 length equals 20 residues. The receptor's source is a human donor with melanoma. Sequenced here: blood, sampled from a patient treated with checkpoint blockade. The V gene is TRBV18, the J gene TRBJ2-1, with TRBD2 matching 9 bases. In nucleotides, the CDR3 is TGTGCCAGCTCACCACCGGTCGATAGCGGGAGCCTTAGCTCCTACAATGAGCAGTTCTTC. Translated: CASSPPVDSGSLSSYNEQFF.